Listed below are T cell receptor beta chains from one sample, sequenced in a study of vaccination effects on CD4 cells after COVID-19. For these TCRs, the target antigens are not known. Data came from immunoSEQ multiplex PCR; TCRdb stores just in-frame clones and leaves some out. The table shows under 13,000 clones, with approximately 69% occurring only once. The sample in question was CD4+ T cells from PBMCs cultured with HCoV-229E spike peptides, obtained before COVID-19 vaccination. These receptors were collected from a human donor who received a COVID-19 vaccine. Both conserved end residues are part of each CDR3. The D gene is left open where the match is weak. The listing skips clone size in some rows; elsewhere it reads once, few, many or a size class.

TRBV28	-	TRBD1	TRBJ2-7	TGTGCCAGCAGTCCCAGGGGGACAGGCCCCTTGTCCGTGCAGTACTTC	CASSPRGTGPLSVQYF
TRBV5-6	-	TRBD2	TRBJ2-5	TGTGCCAGCAGCTTTCGAAGAATAGCGGGAGCAGAGACCCAGTACTTC	CASSFRRIAGAETQYF
TRBV5-6	-	-	TRBJ2-7	TGTGCCAGCAGCTTCGGACAGACTACCATCTACGAGCAGTACTTC	CASSFGQTTIYEQYF
TRBV4-2	-	TRBD2	TRBJ2-7	TGTGCCAGCAGCCAGGGACTAGGGGACTACGAGCAGTACTTC	CASSQGLGDYEQYF
TRBV18	-	-	TRBJ2-2	TGTGCCAGCTCACCATCTAGGGGAATCACCGGGGAGCTGTTTTTT	CASSPSRGITGELFF
TRBV6-2/TRBV6-3	-	TRBD1	TRBJ1-2	TGTGCCAGCAGTCTCTCCGGGACAGGGTATGGCTACACCTTC	CASSLSGTGYGYTF
TRBV7-2	-	-	TRBJ1-3	TGTGCCAGCAGCTTAGCGGAGGCCAGCTCTGGAAACACCATATATTTT	CASSLAEASSGNTIYF
TRBV12-3/TRBV12-4	-	-	TRBJ2-7	TGTGCCAGCAGTTTAAACAGGTGGAGGGAGCAGTACTTC	CASSLNRWREQYF
TRBV5-1	few	TRBD2	TRBJ2-4	TGCGCCAGCAGCCCGGCGGGGGGAACTATGGCCAAAAACATTCAGTACTTC	CASSPAGGTMAKNIQYF
TRBV20-1	-	-	TRBJ1-2	TGCAGTGCCGAGGGGGATGGCTACACCTTC	CSAEGDGYTF
TRBV6-5	-	-	TRBJ1-1	TGTGCCAGCAGAGCCCTCTATATCGAGGGTGAAGCTTTCTTT	CASRALYIEGEAFF
TRBV7-2	-	TRBD2	TRBJ2-5	TGTGCCAGCAGCCGCCGGACTAGCGGGGGAGGAGAGACCCAGTACTTC	CASSRRTSGGGETQYF
TRBV19	-	-	TRBJ1-5	TGTGCCAGTAAAACTGAGGACAGAAGCAATCAGCCCCAGCATTTT	CASKTEDRSNQPQHF
TRBV18	-	-	TRBJ2-1	TGTGCCAGCTCCGCGGGCCAGGTGGGGATTCACAATGAGCAGTTCTTC	CASSAGQVGIHNEQFF
TRBV5-1	once	-	TRBJ2-5	TGCGCCAGCAGCTTCAGGGCTCAAGAGACCCAGTACTTC	CASSFRAQETQYF
TRBV19	once	TRBD1	TRBJ1-1	TGTGCCAGTAGGCCCGGGACAGCGAACACTGAAGCTTTCTTT	CASRPGTANTEAFF